The entry below describes one TCR beta chain. The CDR3 totals 13 residues. Germline CDR1 MNHEY, CDR2 SMNVEV (reference sequence). Trimming took off 5 bases at V and 3 bases at J, with 11 bases between the two ends. Time point noted: blood from clinic visit 5 months post-surgery; TSC patient then seizure free. This record belongs to a study of brain T cells in children with intractable seizures. TCRdb's table, derived via immunoSEQ multiplex PCR, lists solely in-frame clones and lacks some. The data contain 340,000 or so clones, 85% to 95% of them singletons. The receptor's source is a boy under two years old with tuberous sclerosis and intractable seizures. The V gene is TRBV27, the J gene TRBJ2-7; D is ambiguous. The input for sequencing was peripheral blood, taken about 5 months after surgery. This chain's CDR3 is CASSPRHGYEQYF. CDR3 coding DNA: TGTGCCAGCAGTCCCCGCCACGGCTACGAGCAGTACTTC.